One sample yielded the 19 T cell receptor beta chains listed below, sequenced in a study of OX40 agonist ivuxolimab in advanced cancers. The protocol was immunoSEQ multiplex PCR, while the TCRdb copy is restricted to in-frame clones and leaves out a portion. The table lists around 15,000 clones, almost 85% of them singletons. Here the sequenced sample was CD4+ or CD8+ T cells sorted from blood, taken in a trial of the OX40 agonist ivuxolimab. The receptors originated from an adult with an advanced solid tumor such as melanoma, head and neck, liver or kidney cancer.

This rearrangement joins TRBV4-1 to TRBJ2-3; D might be TRBD2 (6 bases). The CDR3 totals 13 residues. V shed 4 bases and J shed 5 bases, with 10 bases lying between them. Germline V gene data show CDR1 as MGHRA and CDR2 as YSYEKL. In nucleotides, the CDR3 is TGCGCCAGCAGCCCGGTTAGCGGAGATACGCAGTATTTT. It translates to CASSPVSGDTQYF.

V gene TRBV27 combines with J gene TRBJ2-1, with TRBD2 matching over 7 bases. V lost 5 bases to trimming and J lost 4 bases; unmatched junction nucleotides: 14. CDR3 size: 17 residues. Germline CDR1 MNHEY, CDR2 SMNVEV (reference sequence). The CDR3 DNA follows: TGTGCCAGCAGTCCCTACGGGGCTAGCGGAGTTTACAATGAGCAGTTCTTC. Translated: CASSPYGASGVYNEQFF.

The chain carries TRBV19 and TRBJ1-5, with D possibly matching TRBD1 (5 bases). The CDR3 consists of 17 residues. Trimming took 6 bases from V and 0 from J, leaving 18 bases between them. Per the germline V gene, CDR1 is LNHDA and CDR2 is SQIVND (reference sequence). The CDR3 bases are TGTGCCAGTAGACAAAACCTTGGGGGGGGTAGCAATCAGCCCCAGCATTTT. It translates to CASRQNLGGGSNQPQHF.

The chain couples TRBV7-9 to TRBJ1-1; tentatively, D is TRBD1 (5 bases). Germline CDR1 SEHNR, CDR2 FQNEAQ (reference sequence). V lost 1 base and J lost 7, with 13 bases in between. CDR3 length: 14 amino acids. The CDR3 region has the DNA TGTGCCAGCAGCTTAGGAATGGGGGAGCTTGAAGCTTTCTTT. Translation gives CASSLGMGELEAFF.

In this sample, this clone turned up once. The chain recombines TRBV16 with TRBJ1-5, with D maybe TRBD1 (5 bases). Germline V gene data show CDR1 as KGHSY and CDR2 as FQNENV. V was clipped by 2 bases and J by 5 bases, with 13 bases between them. This CDR3 has 15 amino acids. Written as DNA, the CDR3 is TGTGCCAGCAGCCAACCCGACCAGGGCGATCAGCCCCAGCATTTT. This encodes CASSQPDQGDQPQHF.

This clone came up once. The rearrangement links TRBV21-1 to TRBJ2-2; the table's D call, TRBD1, was not checked against the DNA. TRBV21-1 is recorded as a pseudogene. The CDR3 is 16 residues long. CDR3 protein: CASSRTSTRGTGELFF. CDR3 DNA: TGTGCCAGCAGCCGCACCTCCACGAGGGGGACCGGGGAGCTGTTTTTT.

CDR3 amino acids: CASSLGQGGALYEQYF. The CDR3 region has the DNA TGCGCCAGCAGCTTGGGACAGGGAGGAGCCCTCTACGAGCAGTACTTC. V gene TRBV5-1 combines with J gene TRBJ2-7; perhaps TRBD1 as D (7 bases). Germline loops: CDR1 SGHRS, CDR2 YFSETQ. Trimming removed 0 bases at V and 3 bases at J, with 16 bases between. The CDR3 is 16 amino acids.

The gene calls are TRBV2 and TRBJ1-4; maybe TRBD1 (6 bases). The germline V and J ends were trimmed by 1 base and 8 bases, with 11 bases remaining between them. The CDR3 contains 14 residues. Germline V gives CDR1 SNHLY, CDR2 FYNNEI. The CDR3 loop reads CASSEVGGEEKLFF. In DNA, the CDR3 is TGTGCCAGCAGTGAAGTGGGGGGCGAGGAAAAACTGTTTTTT.

The genes are TRBV6-1 and TRBJ1-1; D ambiguous. Trimming shortened V by 7 bases and J by 1 base, and 10 bases separated the two germline ends. This CDR3 region has 13 residues. The germline gives CDR1 MNHNS, CDR2 SASEGT. The CDR3 DNA reads as TGTGCCAGCATCTATACGGGGAACACTGAAGCTTTCTTT. It encodes CASIYTGNTEAFF.

This chain links TRBV4-1 with TRBJ2-5; TRBD1 is a possible D gene (6 bases). CDR1 and CDR2 (germline): MGHRA, YSYEKL. With 6 bases removed from V and 1 base from J, the gap between germline ends came to 9 bases. The CDR3 has 13 residues. The CDR3 DNA sequence: TGCGCCAGCAGAAGGGGGTTCCAAGAGACCCAGTACTTC. This encodes CASRRGFQETQYF.

V is TRBV7-8 and J is TRBJ2-1; 8 nucleotides match TRBD1. CDR1 and CDR2 (germline): SGHVS, FQNEAQ. This CDR3 is 11 amino acids long. Losses at the gene ends were 5 bases for V and 9 bases for J; bases not matched to a gene: 0. CDR3 nucleotide sequence: TGTGCCAGCAGCACAGGGGGTGAGCAGTTCTTC. Protein: CASSTGGEQFF. The whole variable domain, filled in from reference TRBV7-8 and TRBJ2-1, reads GAGVSQSPRYKVAKRGQDVALRCDPISGHVSLFWYQQALGQGPEFLTYFQNEAQLDKSGLPSDRFFAERPEGSVSTLKIQRTQQEDSAVYLCASSTGGEQFFGPGTRLTVL.

CDR3 bases: TGTGCCAGCAGTGATGGCAGGTACGAGCAGTACTTC. Translated: CASSDGRYEQYF. The chain uses TRBV6-1 and TRBJ2-7; D is uncertain. V was cut by 3 bases and J by 4 bases, with 7 bases left in between. The CDR3 is 12 amino acids. Germline CDR1 MNHNS, CDR2 SASEGT.

This chain uses TRBV30 with TRBJ2-5, with TRBD2 matching 7 bases. CDR3 length: 13 amino acids. The germline gives CDR1 GTSNPN, CDR2 SVGIG (reference sequence). After removal of 0 bases from V and 4 bases from J, the junction contained 2 bases not matched to a gene. The CDR3 sequence is CAWSVWGGETQYF. The CDR3 nucleotides read TGTGCCTGGAGTGTGTGGGGGGGAGAGACCCAGTACTTC.

The count of this clone is one. V gene TRBV11-2 combines with J gene TRBJ1-1; no reliable D call. Looked up from germline, CDR1 is SGHAT and CDR2 is FQNNGV. With 5 bases removed from V and 5 bases from J, the gap between germline ends came to 12 bases. This CDR3 is 13 amino acids long. This CDR3 is CASSLTWGTEAFF. The CDR3 DNA follows: TGTGCCAGCAGCCTAACGTGGGGAACTGAAGCTTTCTTT.

The chain combines TRBV6-5 with TRBJ2-7, with TRBD2 matching over 8 bases. Germline values: CDR1 MNHEY, CDR2 SVGAGI. CDR3 length equals 15 residues. V was clipped by 0 bases and J by 0 bases; unmatched bases: 1. The CDR3: CASSYSSGGSYEQYF. In DNA form, the CDR3 reads TGTGCCAGCAGTTACTCGAGCGGGGGCTCCTACGAGCAGTACTTC.

The chain recombines TRBV30 with TRBJ2-7; 9 bases map to TRBD1. Unmatched junction bases numbered 7, after V lost 3 bases and J lost 4 bases. The CDR3 sequence is 14 residues long. Germline V gene sequence: CDR1 GTSNPN, CDR2 SVGIG (reference sequence). CDR3 bases: TGTGCCTGGAGCTGGCCGGGACAGGGATACGAGCAGTACTTC. Protein sequence: CAWSWPGQGYEQYF. Based on the CDR3 plus reference TRBV30 and TRBJ2-7, the full variable domain is SQTIHQWPATLVQPVGSPLSLECTVEGTSNPNLYWYRQAAGRGLQLLFYSVGIGQISSEVPQNLSASRPQDRQFILSSKKLLLSDSGFYLCAWSWPGQGYEQYFGPGTRLTVT.

V usage is TRBV29-1 and J usage is TRBJ1-1; D perhaps matches TRBD1 (5 bases). V was cut by 4 bases and J by 8 bases, with 14 bases left in between. Germline CDR1 reads SQVTM; CDR2 reads ANQGSEA. This CDR3 is 12 amino acids long. The CDR3 spells CSVGGTGIEAFF. The CDR3 region has the DNA TGCAGCGTTGGGGGGACGGGGATAGAAGCTTTCTTT. Drawing the rest from reference TRBV29-1 and TRBJ1-1, the complete variable domain is SAVISQKPSRDICQRGTSLTIQCQVDSQVTMMFWYRQQPGQSLTLIATANQGSEATYESGFVIDKFPISRPNLTFSTLTVSNMSPEDSSIYLCSVGGTGIEAFFGQGTRLTVV.

This clone was observed a few times. The chain is built from TRBV9 and TRBJ1-1; a weak D match, TRBD1 (5 bases). The CDR3 sequence is 14 residues long. Trimming left V 6 bases short and J 1 base short, with 13 bases between. From germline, CDR1 is SGDLS and CDR2 YYNGEE. This CDR3 reads CASTRGVPNTEAFF. CDR3 DNA sequence: TGTGCCAGCACCCGGGGGGTCCCGAACACTGAAGCTTTCTTT.

This sequence joins TRBV9 and TRBJ2-2; 9 bases line up with TRBD2. The germline V gene encodes CDR1 SGDLS and CDR2 YYNGEE. V lost 3 bases to trimming and J lost 1 base; unmatched junction nucleotides: 13. This CDR3 contains 19 residues. For the CDR3, the DNA is TGTGCCAGCAGCGCGAGGAAAGATAGCGGGAGACGGAACACCGGGGAGCTGTTTTTT. Protein product: CASSARKDSGRRNTGELFF.